This T cell receptor beta chain was sequenced during a study of CD8 T cells in ankylosing spondylitis (dated by TCRdb to 2015 to 2018). Study-level background: To find TCR variants linked to disease, the study profiled T cell receptor beta repertoires in ankylosing spondylitis patients and healthy donors. In total, the full study cohort was made up of about 110 healthy donors and 20 to 25 ankylosing spondylitis patients. Peripheral blood was sampled, and synovial fluid was also collected from ankylosing spondylitis patients. Results and caveats for the whole study, not just this receptor: Some motif variants had previously been reported in the synovial fluid and blood of reactive arthritis patients, which suggests shared mechanisms of disease initiation. Significant enrichment of the disease-linked clones was reported in matched synovial fluid samples from ankylosing spondylitis patients. The disease-linked clones had a CD8+ phenotype and were found at relatively low frequencies in peripheral blood. A TCR beta motif made up of fewer than 10 highly homologous amino acid variants appeared to be characteristic of blood from ankylosing spondylitis patients.

The data were produced on an Illumina HiSeq 2500. Quantitative 5'-RACE with molecular barcodes was the method used to prepare the TCR beta libraries. As for the original processing: A new computational method, built on a probabilistic model of VDJ rearrangement, was used to identify disease-linked TCR variants. The raw public reads went through TCRdb reprocessing: fastp at Q25, MiXCR clone calling, in-frame beta chains kept. Every CDR3 protein is listed once, alongside the most common genes and DNA of its rows. TCRdb, not the authors, supplied the V and J calls. This sample holds 500,000 to 550,000 distinct CDR3 sequences; roughly 13% were observed only once. The leading ten clones occupy about 6.5% of the sample. Concerning this clonotype: Its antigen is not yet known. Nothing much larger sits one base from this clone, and base qualities are not available.

V was cut back by 2 bases and J by 0 bases, leaving a gap of 11 bases between them. Reading the germline V gene gives CDR1 SNHLY and CDR2 FYNNEI. CDR3 length: 16 amino acids, cysteine to phenylalanine. Only the CDR3 DNA stays, 48 bases, in frame from base 1. The origin of this receptor is a male donor with ankylosing spondylitis. The V gene is TRBV2 and the J gene is TRBJ2-1; the D segment could be TRBD1, given 5 matching bases. Sequenced sample: blood, either unsorted or a sorted T cell fraction (not recorded which). The CDR3 amino acid sequence is: CASSETVRVSYNEQFF. The sequenced DNA: TGTGCCAGCAGTGAAACAGTCAGGGTCTCCTACAATGAGCAGTTCTTC.